This T cell receptor beta chain was recorded in a study of OX40 agonist ivuxolimab in advanced cancers. V was trimmed by 4 bases and J by 2 bases, leaving 9 bases between them. CDR1 is LNHDA, CDR2 SQIVND, per germline (reference sequence). The CDR3 extends over 13 amino acids. Overall study findings and caveats: CD4+ and CD8+ T cells in blood underwent clonal expansion by week 6 at 0.1 to 3.0 mg/kg.

Here immunoSEQ multiplex PCR was the method, and the copy in TCRdb shows in-frame clones only, minus some. Of 50,000 to 70,000 clones in the sample, approximately 92% were seen once. Turning to this clone: As yet, its antigen is unknown.

The V and J genes are TRBV19 and TRBJ2-7; tentative D call: TRBD1 (5 bases). Sample: CD4+ or CD8+ T cells sorted from blood, taken in a trial of the OX40 agonist ivuxolimab. The sequence was obtained from an adult with an advanced solid tumor such as melanoma, head and neck, liver or kidney cancer. Here the CDR3 reads CASSNRLAYEQYF. The DNA for the CDR3 is TGTGCCAGTAGTAACAGGTTAGCCTACGAGCAGTACTTC.